This T cell receptor beta chain was captured by sequencing in a study of cytomegalovirus exposure and HLA in healthy donors. Findings of the study overall: Across donors, most TCRs were seen rarely, yet some public ones were widespread. Researchers catalogued roughly 150 TCR beta chains as cytomegalovirus-associated.

This clone came up a few times. Its antigen is not identified. Per germline, CDR1 SGHTA and CDR2 FQGNSA. This CDR3 spans 14 amino acids. With 2 bases removed from V and 0 bases from J, the gap between germline ends came to 7 bases. PCR employed 60 Vbeta and 13 Jbeta primers. Clones were read by immunoSEQ multiplex PCR, and TCRdb kept only the in-frame ones, dropping some. Of about 77,000 clones listed, about 80% are singletons. The chain is built from TRBV7-2 and TRBJ1-1; D gene ambiguous. The source is a man aged 40-55 years in good health and CMV-seronegative. The sample taken for sequencing was PBMCs. The CDR3, as DNA: TGTGCCAGCAGCTTATTGGGCATGAACACTGAAGCTTTCTTT. It specifies CASSLLGMNTEAFF. Variable domain in full (rest from reference TRBV7-2 and TRBJ1-1): GAGVSQSPSNKVTEKGKDVELRCDPISGHTALYWYRQSLGQGLEFLIYFQGNSAPDKSGLPSDRFSAERTGGSVSTLTIQRTQQEDSAVYLCASSLLGMNTEAFFGQGTRLTVV.